Presented here are 8 T cell receptor beta chains from one specimen sequenced in a study of tumor-infiltrating lymphocytes in primary liver carcinoma. In addition to blood RNA drawn from unsorted whole blood, germline DNA was extracted. The authors made TCR beta cDNA from around 500 ng total RNA with a constant-region primer. The TCR beta library was amplified through three nested multiplex PCR rounds in a modified ARM-PCR procedure. TRBV1-TRBV30 forward primers and a C-beta reverse primer were used in the first two PCR rounds, which each ran for around 10 cycles. TCRdb fed the multiplex PCR reads into MiXCR, producing one record per CDR3 protein. The profile shows 310,000 or so distinct CDR3 sequences, around 60% of them singletons. Input material: peripheral blood. These receptor sequences come from a man aged 40-49 years with primary liver carcinoma and hepatitis B virus infection.

Notes on this clonotype: Since a much larger clone is just one base distant, this may be a read error. The J gene is TRBJ2-5, the V gene TRBV5-6; no clear D. With 4 bases removed from V and 5 bases from J, the gap between germline ends came to 15 bases. The CDR3 is made up of 14 amino acids. CDR1 and CDR2 (germline): SGHDT, YYEEEE. CDR3 in amino acids: CASSEGWGHETQYF. The CDR3 nucleotides read TGTGCCAGCAGCGAAGGGTGGGGTCACGAGACCCAGTACTTC.

This clonotype was recorded only once. Its ends do not fully match the called genes, so a read error is possible. The J gene is TRBJ2-1, the V gene TRBV11-2; maybe TRBD2 (6 bases). CDR3 length: 16 amino acids. Germline V gene sequence: CDR1 SGHAT, CDR2 FQNNGV. CDR3 bases: TGTGCCAGCAGCTTAGTTATGGCGGGAAGGAGCAATGAGCATTTCTTC. Translation gives CASSLVMAGRSNEHFF.

The chain recombines TRBV12-3 or TRBV12-4 with TRBJ2-5; 7 bases line up with TRBD1. The CDR3 runs 15 residues. CDR3 nucleotide sequence: TGTGCTGGCAGTTTGGTAAAGGGGGCAGGGGAGACCCAGTACTTC. Amino acid sequence: CAGSLVKGAGETQYF.

Points on this clonotype: Being one base from a much bigger clone, this may be a read error. This rearrangement joins TRBV6-5 to TRBJ2-7, with D maybe TRBD1 (6 bases). From germline, CDR1 is MNHEY and CDR2 SVGAGI. V lost 6 bases and J 4 bases, leaving 19 bases between the germline ends. This CDR3 contains 15 residues. The CDR3 here is CASSHTGQGSYEQYF. CDR3 nucleotides: TGTGCCAGCAGCCACACGGGCCAGGGGAGTTACGAGCAGTACTTC.

For this clonotype: The junction and the germline gene differ at one end; a read error may be behind it. The J gene is TRBJ2-1, the V gene TRBV5-1; no firm D call. CDR3 length: 16 amino acids. Germline V gene sequence: CDR1 SGHRS, CDR2 YFSETQ. CDR3 in amino acids: CTSSRSPGTLGNEQFF. The CDR3 nucleotides read TGCACCAGCAGCAGATCCCCCGGAACGCTTGGTAATGAGCAGTTCTTC.

Worth noting for this clonotype: Germline is not matched at one junction end, which may reflect a read error. The rearrangement links TRBV4-1 to TRBJ2-7, with 7 positions matching TRBD2. CDR1 is MGHRA and CDR2 is YSYEKL in the germline V gene. The CDR3 extends over 16 amino acids. This CDR3 reads CASSQVEREGSYGQYF. DNA for the CDR3: TGCGCCAGCAGCCAAGTCGAGCGGGAAGGCTCCTACGGGCAGTACTTC.

A note on this clonotype: The junction departs from the called germline gene at one end, perhaps through a read error. V usage is TRBV11-2 and J usage is TRBJ2-7, with no clear D. Germline loops: CDR1 SGHAT, CDR2 FQNNGV. The CDR3 sequence is 14 residues long. Here the CDR3 reads CASYLRPGSFELYF. The CDR3 DNA sequence: TGTGCCAGCTACTTGCGCCCGGGCTCCTTCGAGCTGTACTTC. The full variable domain, in which reference TRBV11-2 and TRBJ2-7 provide the parts outside the CDR3, is EAGVAQSPRYKIIEKRQSVAFWCNPISGHATLYWYQQILGQGPKLLIQFQNNGVVDDSQLPKDRFSAERLKGVDSTLKIQPAKLEDSAVYLCASYLRPGSFELYFGPGTRLTVT.

The rearrangement uses TRBV28 and TRBJ2-2; 8 bases agree with TRBD1. The V segment lost 4 bases and the J segment 4 bases; nucleotides outside the gene matches: 2. This CDR3 is 14 amino acids long. Germline V gives CDR1 MDHEN, CDR2 SYDVKM. CDR3 sequence: CASSSGQGTGELFF. CDR3 in DNA: TGTGCCAGCAGTTCCGGACAGGGCACCGGGGAGCTGTTTTTT.